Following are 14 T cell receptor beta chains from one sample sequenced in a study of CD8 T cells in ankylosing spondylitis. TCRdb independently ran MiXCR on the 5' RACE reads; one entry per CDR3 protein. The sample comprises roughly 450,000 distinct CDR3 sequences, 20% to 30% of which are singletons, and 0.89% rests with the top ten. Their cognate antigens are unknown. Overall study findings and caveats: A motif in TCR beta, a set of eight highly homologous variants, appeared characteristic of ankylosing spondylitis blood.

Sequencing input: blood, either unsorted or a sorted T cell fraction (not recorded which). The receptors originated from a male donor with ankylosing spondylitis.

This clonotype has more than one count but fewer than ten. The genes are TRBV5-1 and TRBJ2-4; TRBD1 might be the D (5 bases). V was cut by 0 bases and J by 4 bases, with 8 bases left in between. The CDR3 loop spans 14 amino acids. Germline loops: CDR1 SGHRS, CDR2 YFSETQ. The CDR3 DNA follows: TGCGCCAGCAGCTTGGCGGCAGGGAAAAACATTCAGTACTTC. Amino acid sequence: CASSLAAGKNIQYF.

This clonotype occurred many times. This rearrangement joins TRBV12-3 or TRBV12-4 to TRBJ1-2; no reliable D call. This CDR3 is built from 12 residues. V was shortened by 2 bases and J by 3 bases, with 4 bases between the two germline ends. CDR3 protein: CASSLQDYGYTF. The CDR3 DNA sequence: TGTGCCAGCAGTTTACAGGACTATGGCTACACCTTC.

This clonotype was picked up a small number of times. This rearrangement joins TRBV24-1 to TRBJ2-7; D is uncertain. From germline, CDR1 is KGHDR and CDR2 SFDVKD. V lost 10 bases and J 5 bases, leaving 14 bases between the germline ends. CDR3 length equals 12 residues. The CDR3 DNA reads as TGTGCCACGTCGAGAGGAGAGGACGAGCAGTACTTC. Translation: CATSRGEDEQYF.

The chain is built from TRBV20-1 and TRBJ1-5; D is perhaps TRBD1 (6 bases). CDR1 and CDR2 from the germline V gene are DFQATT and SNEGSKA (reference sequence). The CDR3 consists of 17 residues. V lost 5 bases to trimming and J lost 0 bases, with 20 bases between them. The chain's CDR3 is CSAQDSNSAYSNQPQHF. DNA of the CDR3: TGCAGTGCTCAGGACAGTAACTCAGCGTATAGCAATCAGCCCCAGCATTTT.

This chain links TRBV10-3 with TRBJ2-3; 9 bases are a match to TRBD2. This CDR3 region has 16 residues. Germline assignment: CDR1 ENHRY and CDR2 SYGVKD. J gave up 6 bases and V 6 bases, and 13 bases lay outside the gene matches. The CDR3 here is CAISATSGAGADTQYF. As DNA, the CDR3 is TGTGCCATCAGCGCGACTAGCGGAGCAGGGGCGGATACGCAGTATTTT.

The CDR3 DNA reads TGCAGTGCTAGAACCGGGACAGGGGACTCCTACGAGCAGTACTTC. Residues: CSARTGTGDSYEQYF. V usage is TRBV20-1 and J usage is TRBJ2-7, with 10 bases fitting TRBD1. Germline values: CDR1 DFQATT, CDR2 SNEGSKA (reference sequence). This CDR3 is 15 amino acids long. V shed 2 bases and J 0 bases; nucleotides not matched to a gene: 4.

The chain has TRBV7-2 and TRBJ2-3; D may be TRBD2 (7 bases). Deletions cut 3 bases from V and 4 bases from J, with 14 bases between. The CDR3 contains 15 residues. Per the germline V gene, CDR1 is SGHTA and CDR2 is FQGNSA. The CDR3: CASSLKGGDADTQYF. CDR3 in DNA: TGTGCCAGCAGCTTGAAGGGGGGGGACGCAGATACGCAGTATTTT.

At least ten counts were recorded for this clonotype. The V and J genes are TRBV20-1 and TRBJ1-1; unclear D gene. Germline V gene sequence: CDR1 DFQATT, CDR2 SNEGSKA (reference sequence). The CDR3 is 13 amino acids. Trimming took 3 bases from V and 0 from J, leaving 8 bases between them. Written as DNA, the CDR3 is TGCAGTGCTAGCCCGGGTCTGAACACTGAAGCTTTCTTT. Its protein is CSASPGLNTEAFF.

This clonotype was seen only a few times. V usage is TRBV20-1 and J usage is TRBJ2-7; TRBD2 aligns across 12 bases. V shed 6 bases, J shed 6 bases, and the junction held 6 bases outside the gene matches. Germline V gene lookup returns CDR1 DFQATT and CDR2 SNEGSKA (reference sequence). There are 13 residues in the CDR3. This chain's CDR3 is CSAHGLAGIEQYF. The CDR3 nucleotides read TGCAGTGCCCATGGACTAGCGGGAATCGAGCAGTACTTC.

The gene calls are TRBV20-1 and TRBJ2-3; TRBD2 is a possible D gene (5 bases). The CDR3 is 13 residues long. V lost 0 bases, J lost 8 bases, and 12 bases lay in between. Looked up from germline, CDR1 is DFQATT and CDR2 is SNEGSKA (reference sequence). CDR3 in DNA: TGCAGTGCTAGAGAACCGCGGGTCGGTACGCAGTATTTT. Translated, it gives CSAREPRVGTQYF.

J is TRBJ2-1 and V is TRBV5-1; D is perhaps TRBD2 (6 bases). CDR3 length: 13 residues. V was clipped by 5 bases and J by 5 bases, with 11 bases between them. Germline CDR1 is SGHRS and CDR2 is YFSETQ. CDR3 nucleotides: TGCGCCAGCAGGGAGGGCCGAAACAATGAGCAGTTCTTC. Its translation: CASREGRNNEQFF.

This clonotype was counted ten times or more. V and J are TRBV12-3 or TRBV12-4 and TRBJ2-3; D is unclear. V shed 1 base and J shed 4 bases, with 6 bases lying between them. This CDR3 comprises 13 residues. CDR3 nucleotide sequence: TGTGCCAGCAGTTTAGGGGGTTCAGATACGCAGTATTTT. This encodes CASSLGGSDTQYF.

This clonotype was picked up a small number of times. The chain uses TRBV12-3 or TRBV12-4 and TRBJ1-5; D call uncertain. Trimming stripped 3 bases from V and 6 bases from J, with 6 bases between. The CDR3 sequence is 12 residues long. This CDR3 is CASSFRTQPQHF. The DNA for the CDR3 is TGTGCCAGCAGTTTCAGGACTCAGCCCCAGCATTTT.

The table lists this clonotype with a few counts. Here the CDR3 DNA reads TGTGCCAGCAGCCCCCGGAGCGATCTTATAGATACGCAGTATTTT. Its translation: CASSPRSDLIDTQYF. V usage is TRBV3-1 and J usage is TRBJ2-3; D remains ambiguous. This CDR3 has 15 residues. Germline assignment: CDR1 LGHDT and CDR2 YNNKEL (reference sequence). V lost 4 bases to trimming and J lost 5 bases, with 16 bases between them.